The 23 T cell receptor beta chains listed next were all sequenced from one sample in a study of T cell responses to AZD1222 COVID-19 vaccine. TCRdb's table, derived via immunoSEQ multiplex PCR, lists solely in-frame clones and lacks some. The table lists roughly 80,000 clones, 90% of them singletons. The sequencing used peripheral blood, collected on day 0 of AZD1222 vaccination. The receptors come from an adult in good health.

The chain has TRBV27 and TRBJ2-7, with TRBD1 identical over 9 bases. The V segment lost 7 bases and the J segment 1 base; nucleotides outside the gene matches: 5. The CDR3 runs to 14 residues. In germline, CDR1 is MNHEY, CDR2 SMNVEV (reference sequence). CDR3 DNA: TGTGCCAGCATCCGACAGGGGGGTTCCTACGAGCAGTACTTC. As protein: CASIRQGGSYEQYF.

The chain has TRBV10-3 and TRBJ1-2, with D maybe TRBD1 (5 bases). V was cut by 6 bases and J by 10 bases, with 18 bases left in between. The germline gives CDR1 ENHRY, CDR2 SYGVKD. This CDR3 has 13 amino acids. Here the CDR3 reads CAISPRDPRNYTF. The CDR3 DNA reads TGTGCCATCAGCCCCCGGGACCCGAGGAACTACACCTTC.

Only a few counts were recorded for this clone. V is TRBV6-5 and J is TRBJ1-5; D not resolved. The germline CDR1 and CDR2 sequences are MNHEY and SVGAGI. This CDR3 region has 10 residues. CDR3 bases: TGTTCCCCGGGCGGGCAGCCCCAGCATTTT. Translated: CSPGGQPQHF.

This chain joins TRBV29-1 and TRBJ1-1; 7 bases map to TRBD1. CDR3 length equals 13 residues. Trimming cost V 4 bases and J 6 bases; bases outside gene matches: 8. Germline CDR1 SQVTM, CDR2 ANQGSEA. CDR3 sequence (DNA): TGCAGCGTTGTTGGGCAGGGGGACGCTGAAGCTTTCTTT. Its translation: CSVVGQGDAEAFF.

This clone turned up a few times. The chain combines TRBV19 with TRBJ1-5; tentatively, D is TRBD1 (5 bases). V was cut by 7 bases and J by 5 bases, with 15 bases left in between. The CDR3 runs to 14 residues. The V gene's germline CDR1 is LNHDA and CDR2 SQIVND (reference sequence). The CDR3 here is CASTADSSYQPQHF. CDR3 DNA: TGTGCCAGTACCGCCGACAGTTCCTATCAGCCCCAGCATTTT.

The chain links TRBV6-5 to TRBJ1-2, with D perhaps TRBD1 (6 bases). The length of the CDR3 is 13 residues. Germline V gives CDR1 MNHEY, CDR2 SVGAGI. Trimming pared 4 bases from V and 7 bases from J, leaving 13 bases between. CDR3 nucleotides: TGTGCCAGCAGTTCCCCAGGGGATCGTGGCTACACCTTC. This translates into CASSSPGDRGYTF.

The V call is TRBV29-1, the J call TRBJ2-5; D may match TRBD1 or TRBD2 (5 bases each). CDR1 is SQVTM and CDR2 is ANQGSEA in the germline V gene. There are 15 residues in the CDR3. V lost 4 bases and J lost 0, with 15 bases in between. The CDR3 DNA reads as TGCAGCGTTGGGGAAGGGGACCCGTACCAAGAGACCCAGTACTTC. The encoded protein is CSVGEGDPYQETQYF.

The gene calls are TRBV5-8 and TRBJ1-2; D uncertain. CDR1 is SGHTS, CDR2 YDEGEE, per germline. V lost 1 base and J 4 bases, leaving 8 bases between the germline ends. The CDR3 runs to 13 residues. The CDR3 region has the DNA TGTGCCAGCAGCTTGAAGGGAACCTATGGCTACACCTTC. Its translation: CASSLKGTYGYTF.

The chain combines TRBV19 with TRBJ2-7; TRBD2 agrees at 13 bases. V was pared by 6 bases and J by 0 bases, with 5 bases of the junction left unmatched. CDR3 length: 16 residues. CDR1 and CDR2 (germline): LNHDA, SQIVND (reference sequence). CDR3 in amino acids: CASSVGLAGASYEQYF. The CDR3 bases are TGTGCCAGTAGCGTTGGACTAGCGGGAGCCTCCTACGAGCAGTACTTC.

This chain links TRBV11-3 with TRBJ1-1, with D perhaps matching TRBD1 (6 bases). The CDR3 is 14 residues long. The V end was cut by 3 bases, the J end by 2 bases, with 10 bases between. CDR1 is SGHNT and CDR2 is YENEEA in the germline V gene. The CDR3 DNA reads as TGTGCCAGCAGCTTTCAGGGGATAAACACTGAAGCTTTCTTT. This gives the protein CASSFQGINTEAFF. The full variable domain, with the rest looked up from reference TRBV11-3 and TRBJ1-1, is EAGVVQSPRYKIIEKKQPVAFWCNPISGHNTLYWYLQNLGQGPELLIRYENEEAVDDSQLPKDRFSAERLKGVDSTLKIQPAELGDSAVYLCASSFQGINTEAFFGQGTRLTVV.

The V and J genes are TRBV7-8 and TRBJ1-2, with D tentatively TRBD1 (6 bases). The CDR3 consists of 14 residues. Trimming cost V 1 base and J 6 bases, with 12 bases left between them. The V gene's germline CDR1 is SGHVS and CDR2 FQNEAQ. In nucleotides, the CDR3 is TGTGCCAGCAGCTTAGAGCACAGGGTAGATGGCTACACCTTC. It is translated as CASSLEHRVDGYTF.

This chain links TRBV6-6 with TRBJ1-2; D is possibly TRBD1 (6 bases). This CDR3 contains 14 residues. V dropped 7 bases and J dropped 6 bases, with 18 bases sitting between them. From germline, CDR1 is MNHNY and CDR2 SVGAGI (reference sequence). DNA for the CDR3: TGTGCCAGCATCCTGGACAGCAATTGGGATGGCTACACCTTC. Residues: CASILDSNWDGYTF.

The chain uses TRBV20-1 and TRBJ1-2, with 7 bases matching TRBD1. The CDR3 has 11 amino acids. Germline loops: CDR1 DFQATT, CDR2 SNEGSKA (reference sequence). After removal of 6 bases from V and 4 bases from J, the junction contained 2 bases not matched to a gene. The CDR3 sequence: CSAQGGYGYTF. CDR3 nucleotide sequence: TGCAGTGCCCAGGGGGGCTATGGCTACACCTTC.

V usage is TRBV2 and J usage is TRBJ2-2; D is possibly TRBD1 or TRBD2 (5 bases each). The length of the CDR3 is 14 residues. V gave up 6 bases and J gave up 1 base, with 9 bases separating them. Germline values: CDR1 SNHLY, CDR2 FYNNEI. CDR3 nucleotides: TGTGCCAGCAGGGCTGGGGGGAACACCGGGGAGCTGTTTTTT. Amino acids: CASRAGGNTGELFF.

V gene TRBV11-3 combines with J gene TRBJ2-1; a possible D gene is TRBD2 (6 bases). CDR3 length: 15 residues. Trimming pared 5 bases from V and 8 bases from J, leaving 19 bases between. Looked up from germline, CDR1 is SGHNT and CDR2 is YENEEA. The CDR3 region is CASSDDGRRRDEQFF. The CDR3, as DNA: TGTGCCAGCAGCGATGATGGGCGCCGGAGGGATGAGCAGTTCTTC.

The chain links TRBV5-1 to TRBJ2-5; D is unclear. The CDR3 sequence is 11 residues long. Germline V CDR1 and CDR2: SGHRS, YFSETQ. V dropped 4 bases and J dropped 4 bases, with 5 bases sitting between them. This CDR3 is CASSIAETQYF. Here the CDR3 DNA reads TGCGCCAGCAGCATCGCAGAGACCCAGTACTTC. The full variable domain, rest sourced from reference TRBV5-1 and TRBJ2-5, is KAGVTQTPRYLIKTRGQQVTLSCSPISGHRSVSWYQQTPGQGLQFLFEYFSETQRNKGNFPGRFSGRQFSNSRSEMNVSTLELGDSALYLCASSIAETQYFGPGTRLLVL.

The V call is TRBV6-5, the J call TRBJ1-4, with D maybe TRBD1 (5 bases). This CDR3 spans 13 amino acids. Germline V gives CDR1 MNHEY, CDR2 SVGAGI. The CDR3 loop is CATGGADNEKLFF. CDR3 bases: TGTGCTACGGGAGGGGCCGATAATGAAAAACTGTTTTTT.

The rearrangement links TRBV2 to TRBJ1-2; TRBD1 agrees at 7 bases. Unmatched junction bases numbered 4, after V lost 1 base and J lost 2 bases. Germline V CDR1 and CDR2: SNHLY, FYNNEI. This CDR3 comprises 15 residues. The CDR3 sequence: CASSEGQGRNYGYTF. The CDR3 region has the DNA TGTGCCAGCAGTGAAGGACAGGGTAGGAACTATGGCTACACCTTC. Looking up the rest from reference TRBV2 and TRBJ1-2 gives the full variable domain: EPEVTQTPSHQVTQMGQEVILRCVPISNHLYFYWYRQILGQKVEFLVSFYNNEISEKSEIFDDQFSVERPDGSNFTLKIRSTKLEDSAMYFCASSEGQGRNYGYTFGSGTRLTVV.

The chain couples TRBV3-1 (or the pseudogene TRBV3-2) to TRBJ2-7; D not certain. This CDR3 spans 15 amino acids. The ends were cut back, 0 bases at V and 5 bases at J, with 14 bases in the middle. Germline CDR1 and CDR2: LGHDT and YNNKEL (reference sequence). The CDR3 nucleotides read TGTGCCAGCAGCCAAGATCTGATACGGCTTAACGAGCAGTACTTC. The encoded protein is CASSQDLIRLNEQYF.

The gene calls are TRBV29-1 and TRBJ2-3; D unresolved. Trimming stripped 3 bases from V and 7 bases from J, with 11 bases between. The CDR3 totals 12 residues. Germline CDR1 SQVTM, CDR2 ANQGSEA. The CDR3 DNA reads as TGCAGCGTTGATACACCACGAAATACGCAGTATTTT. This translates into CSVDTPRNTQYF.

This chain connects TRBV27 to TRBJ2-5; D perhaps matches TRBD1 (7 bases). V was cut by 3 bases and J by 7 bases, with 9 bases left in between. Germline CDR1 and CDR2: MNHEY and SMNVEV (reference sequence). The CDR3 consists of 12 residues. Here the CDR3 DNA reads TGTGCCAGCAGTTTCCAGGGGGGGACCCAGTACTTC. Its protein product is CASSFQGGTQYF.

The chain has TRBV19 and TRBJ2-6; no clear D. CDR3 length: 15 amino acids. The germline V gene encodes CDR1 LNHDA and CDR2 SQIVND (reference sequence). Trimming removed 4 bases from V and 1 base from J, with 8 bases in between. The CDR3 loop is CASSTTASGANVLTF. CDR3 sequence (DNA): TGTGCCAGTAGTACAACAGCTTCTGGGGCCAACGTCCTGACTTTC. The whole variable domain, remainder taken from reference TRBV19 and TRBJ2-6, is DGGITQSPKYLFRKEGQNVTLSCEQNLNHDAMYWYRQDPGQGLRLIYYSQIVNDFQKGDIAEGYSVSREKKESFPLTVTSAQKNPTAFYLCASSTTASGANVLTFGAGSRLTVL.

This rearrangement joins TRBV21-1 to TRBJ1-5. TRBV21-1 is tagged as a pseudogene. This CDR3 is built from 17 residues. CDR3 nucleotide sequence: TGTGCCAGCAGCAAAGAGGCGGGGAGTCTTAGCAATCAGCCCCAGCATTTT. Its translation: CASSKEAGSLSNQPQHF.